This entry lists 30 T cell receptor beta chains sequenced from one sample in a study of shared clonotypes between healthy human individuals. The method was immunoSEQ multiplex PCR; TCRdb's version includes in-frame clones alone and lacks a portion of them. The sample yields around 600,000 clones, roughly 97% seen once. The sequenced material came from naive CD4+ T cells sorted from blood. The sample's subset: CD45RA+ positively selected. The source of these receptors is a woman in her twenties or thirties in good health.

The gene calls are TRBV11-2 and TRBJ1-4, with D tentatively TRBD1 (5 bases). The CDR3 runs to 16 residues. The germline V gene has CDR1 SGHAT and CDR2 FQNNGV. V was pared by 5 bases and J by 0 bases, with 13 bases between. CDR3 nucleotide sequence: TGTGCCAGCAGCCTCGTCGGGGCGGCAACTAATGAAAAACTGTTTTTT. This encodes CASSLVGAATNEKLFF.

J is TRBJ1-2 and V is TRBV4-2; D is undetermined. V dropped 3 bases and J dropped 4 bases, with 15 bases sitting between them. The germline gives CDR1 LGHNA, CDR2 YNFKEQ. There are 15 residues in the CDR3. The CDR3 is CASSQEGRQTYGYTF. The DNA of the CDR3 is TGTGCCAGCAGCCAGGAAGGGAGGCAGACCTATGGCTACACCTTC.

The V gene is TRBV6-6, the J gene TRBJ1-5; D is undetermined. Germline lookup yields CDR1 MNHNY and CDR2 SVGAGI (reference sequence). The germline V and J ends were trimmed by 5 bases and 9 bases, with 23 bases remaining between them. The CDR3 has 16 amino acids. The CDR3 protein is CASSQSVVATKGPQHF. The DNA of the CDR3 is TGTGCCAGCAGTCAGAGCGTTGTAGCCACCAAAGGGCCCCAGCATTTT.

The rearrangement uses TRBV2 and TRBJ1-1; the D is unclear. Germline loops: CDR1 SNHLY, CDR2 FYNNEI. This CDR3 region has 15 residues. The V and J ends lost 2 bases and 1 base respectively, with 11 bases between them. Written as DNA, the CDR3 is TGTGCCAGCAGTGAATTTGGCCTCCAGAACACTGAAGCTTTCTTT. Its translation: CASSEFGLQNTEAFF.

The genes are TRBV6-1 and TRBJ2-3, with a tentative D call TRBD2 (6 bases). The V and J ends lost 3 bases and 0 bases respectively, with 7 bases between them. Germline V gene lookup returns CDR1 MNHNS and CDR2 SASEGT. This CDR3 region has 14 residues. The DNA of the CDR3 is TGTGCCAGCAGTGATGGGGGGAGCACAGATACGCAGTATTTT. Translation: CASSDGGSTDTQYF.

This clone has only one observation. The rearrangement joins TRBV5-1 to TRBJ2-7; 10 bases are a match to TRBD1. The CDR3 spans 14 residues. Germline CDR1 is SGHRS and CDR2 is YFSETQ. V was pared by 4 bases and J by 4 bases, with 5 bases of the junction left unmatched. The CDR3 loop is CASSQGQGSYEQYF. The CDR3 DNA is TGCGCCAGCAGCCAGGGACAGGGGTCGTACGAGCAGTACTTC.

This chain links TRBV11-2 with TRBJ2-5, with 11 bases that match TRBD2. V was clipped by 4 bases and J by 2 bases; unmatched bases: 6. The germline CDR1 and CDR2 sequences are SGHAT and FQNNGV. CDR3 length: 16 amino acids. Written as DNA, the CDR3 is TGTGCCAGCAGCTACTTGCCTAGCGGGGGGCAAGAGACCCAGTACTTC. Translation: CASSYLPSGGQETQYF.

In DNA form, the CDR3 reads TGTGCCAGCAGTGAGCCGGGACCCGAGAATAGCAATCAGCCCCAGCATTTT. Translated, it gives CASSEPGPENSNQPQHF. The chain has TRBV6-1 and TRBJ1-5, with D possibly being TRBD1 (5 bases). In germline, CDR1 is MNHNS, CDR2 SASEGT. With 3 bases removed from V and 0 bases from J, the gap between germline ends came to 15 bases. The CDR3 loop spans 17 amino acids.

The J gene is TRBJ2-1, the V gene TRBV29-1; no reliable D call. Germline V gives CDR1 SQVTM, CDR2 ANQGSEA. This CDR3 is 14 amino acids long. V was shortened by 5 bases and J by 6 bases, with 17 bases between the two germline ends. CDR3 bases: TGCAGCGTTATGGACCTCCTCGGTGGCAATGAGCAGTTCTTC. This sequence encodes CSVMDLLGGNEQFF.

This chain uses TRBV27 with TRBJ2-1; 7 bases agree with TRBD1. Germline values: CDR1 MNHEY, CDR2 SMNVEV (reference sequence). The trim removed 6 bases at V and 8 bases at J, leaving 13 bases unmatched. The CDR3 consists of 15 residues. Here the CDR3 reads CASRPTGQGGHEQFF. As DNA, the CDR3 is TGTGCCAGCAGACCTACAGGGCAAGGGGGCCATGAGCAGTTCTTC.

This chain joins TRBV11-3 and TRBJ2-3, with 9 bases matching TRBD2. The V gene end was trimmed by 1 base and the J gene end by 10 bases; junction bases not matched to a gene: 12. This CDR3 is 16 amino acids long. Germline V CDR1 and CDR2: SGHNT, YENEEA. The CDR3: CASSLGAGGGMFSQYF. CDR3 nucleotides: TGTGCCAGCAGCTTAGGAGCGGGAGGTGGTATGTTTTCGCAGTATTTT.

The J gene is TRBJ1-5, the V gene TRBV4-1; D possibly corresponds to TRBD1 (5 bases). Germline V gene lookup returns CDR1 MGHRA and CDR2 YSYEKL. Trimming cost V 1 base and J 4 bases, with 14 bases left between them. The CDR3 covers 16 residues. CDR3 loop: CASSQVGDTGNQPQHF. In nucleotides, the CDR3 is TGCGCCAGCAGCCAAGTAGGGGATACGGGGAATCAGCCCCAGCATTTT.

The chain combines TRBV28 with TRBJ2-7; 11 nucleotides line up with TRBD2. CDR3 length: 17 residues. Germline V gives CDR1 MDHEN, CDR2 SYDVKM. V trimming: 6 bases; J trimming: 4 bases; junction bases outside the gene matches: 14. The CDR3 DNA reads TGTGCCAGCAGGCCAACTAGCGGGAGTAGGGGGGGGTACGAGCAGTACTTC. Its translation is CASRPTSGSRGGYEQYF.

This chain uses TRBV19 with TRBJ2-1; the D is unclear. Germline loops: CDR1 LNHDA, CDR2 SQIVND (reference sequence). The V and J ends lost 5 bases and 5 bases respectively, with 10 bases between them. This CDR3 is built from 13 residues. For the CDR3, the DNA is TGTGCCAGTAGTCCGCAGATTAACAATGAGCAGTTCTTC. It encodes CASSPQINNEQFF.

The genes are TRBV2 and TRBJ2-1, with no clear D. The germline gives CDR1 SNHLY, CDR2 FYNNEI. The CDR3 extends over 10 amino acids. Deletions cut 7 bases from V and 5 bases from J, with 3 bases between. The CDR3: CASKNNEQFF. For the CDR3, the DNA is TGTGCCAGCAAAAACAATGAGCAGTTCTTC.

V and J are TRBV6-5 and TRBJ1-1, with 7 bases that match TRBD1. CDR3 size: 15 residues. The germline V gene has CDR1 MNHEY and CDR2 SVGAGI. With 0 bases clipped from V and 1 base from J, the junction kept 2 bases outside the gene matches. CDR3 sequence reads: CASSYSGQANTEAFF. Written as DNA, the CDR3 is TGTGCCAGCAGTTACTCAGGACAGGCGAACACTGAAGCTTTCTTT.

The gene calls are TRBV7-8 and TRBJ2-2, with D hard to call. The CDR3 has 17 amino acids. CDR1 SGHVS and CDR2 FQNEAQ come from the germline V gene. V was cut by 1 base and J by 3 bases, with 15 bases left in between. The CDR3: CASSLVAAARHTGELFF. DNA for the CDR3: TGTGCCAGCAGCTTAGTTGCGGCCGCGCGGCACACCGGGGAGCTGTTTTTT.

This sequence joins TRBV19 and TRBJ2-3; D is unclear. Germline lookup yields CDR1 LNHDA and CDR2 SQIVND (reference sequence). There are 11 residues in the CDR3. Trimming stripped 3 bases from V and 6 bases from J, with 4 bases between. The CDR3: CASSIMDTQYF. The CDR3 bases are TGTGCCAGTAGTATTATGGATACGCAGTATTTT.

Points on this clone: The same CDR3 can be traced to other DNA sequences in this sample. In DNA form, the CDR3 reads TGTGCCAGTAGAAGGGGGGGAGAGCAGTACTTC. As protein: CASRRGGEQYF. The rearrangement links TRBV27 to TRBJ2-7; D is possibly TRBD2 (7 bases). In germline, CDR1 is MNHEY, CDR2 SMNVEV (reference sequence). The CDR3 length is 11 residues. The V end lost 9 bases, the J end lost 7 bases, and 13 bases lay between the germline ends.

The chain links TRBV5-1 to TRBJ1-1; tentative D call: TRBD1 (6 bases). Germline V gene lookup returns CDR1 SGHRS and CDR2 YFSETQ. The CDR3 is made up of 15 amino acids. V was cut by 4 bases and J by 0 bases, with 13 bases left in between. Here the CDR3 DNA reads TGCGCCAGCAGCGGGGGACAAGAGATGAACACTGAAGCTTTCTTT. The encoded protein is CASSGGQEMNTEAFF.

The chain joins TRBV28 to TRBJ2-6; the D is unclear. The V end lost 5 bases, the J end lost 0 bases, and 20 bases lay between the germline ends. The length of the CDR3 is 19 residues. Germline V CDR1 and CDR2: MDHEN, SYDVKM. The CDR3 region has the DNA TGTGCCAGCAGTCTGTTCCGACACCGCGGCGGCTCTGGGGCCAACGTCCTGACTTTC. Its protein product is CASSLFRHRGGSGANVLTF.

For this clone: Other nucleotide sequences from this sample produce the same CDR3. The gene calls are TRBV19 and TRBJ1-5; D possibly corresponds to TRBD1 (5 bases). CDR3 size: 13 residues. Germline V gene data show CDR1 as LNHDA and CDR2 as SQIVND (reference sequence). V was clipped by 5 bases and J by 0 bases, with 5 bases between them. The CDR3 loop reads CASSDSSNQPQHF. The CDR3 coding sequence is TGTGCCAGTAGTGACAGTAGCAATCAGCCCCAGCATTTT. Drawing the rest from reference TRBV19 and TRBJ1-5, the complete variable domain is DGGITQSPKYLFRKEGQNVTLSCEQNLNHDAMYWYRQDPGQGLRLIYYSQIVNDFQKGDIAEGYSVSREKKESFPLTVTSAQKNPTAFYLCASSDSSNQPQHFGDGTRLSIL.

There are a few counts of this clone. This chain links TRBV30 with TRBJ1-1; D unresolved. The CDR3 length is 11 residues. In germline, CDR1 is GTSNPN, CDR2 SVGIG (reference sequence). The CDR3: CAWGGVTEAFF. In DNA, the CDR3 is TGTGCGTGGGGTGGAGTCACTGAAGCTTTCTTT.

V usage is TRBV12-5 and J usage is TRBJ2-1, with 7 bases that match TRBD2. Germline V lookup: CDR1 LGHNT, CDR2 FRNRAP. CDR3 length: 16 residues. The ends lost 0 bases at V and 6 bases at J; junction bases unmatched: 8. The CDR3 loop reads CASGLVSSGRANEQFF. The CDR3, as DNA: TGTGCTAGTGGTTTGGTTAGTAGTGGGAGGGCCAATGAGCAGTTCTTC. The whole variable domain, remainder taken from reference TRBV12-5 and TRBJ2-1, is DARVTQTPRHKVTEMGQEVTMRCQPILGHNTVFWYRQTMMQGLELLAYFRNRAPLDDSGMPKDRFSAEMPDATLATLKIQPSEPRDSAVYFCASGLVSSGRANEQFFGPGTRLTVL.

CDR3 bases: TGTGCCAGCAGCTTAAGTTCAGGGATGGGAACCGGGGAGCTGTTTTTT. Its protein is CASSLSSGMGTGELFF. V gene TRBV11-1 combines with J gene TRBJ2-2; maybe TRBD1 (5 bases). V was cut by 2 bases and J by 5 bases, with 15 bases left in between. The CDR3 consists of 16 residues. Germline V gene sequence: CDR1 SGHAT, CDR2 FQDESV (reference sequence).

This chain links TRBV29-1 with TRBJ2-7; weak D call: TRBD2 (5 bases). This CDR3 has 10 residues. Trimming pared 7 bases from V and 6 bases from J, leaving 10 bases between. Germline V gene data show CDR1 as SQVTM and CDR2 as ANQGSEA. The CDR3 protein is CSAGEGEQYF. The CDR3, as DNA: TGCAGCGCTGGAGAGGGCGAGCAGTACTTC.

The chain has TRBV25-1 and TRBJ1-3, with D uncertain. This CDR3 contains 12 residues. The germline CDR1 and CDR2 sequences are MGHDK and SYGVNS. Trimming stripped 8 bases from V and 0 bases from J, with 5 bases between. The CDR3 loop reads CASALSGNTIYF. The CDR3 bases are TGTGCCAGCGCCCTCTCTGGAAACACCATATATTTT.

The CDR3, as DNA: TGCGCCAGCAGCCAAGTTCAGGCGGGGATGGCAAAAAACATTCAGTACTTC. The encoded protein is CASSQVQAGMAKNIQYF. The chain has TRBV4-1 and TRBJ2-4; D might be TRBD2 (6 bases). The CDR3 runs to 17 residues. The V and J ends lost 1 base and 4 bases respectively, with 17 bases between them. Germline V gene data show CDR1 as MGHRA and CDR2 as YSYEKL.

Points on this clone: The same CDR3 is also encoded by other DNA sequences in this sample. V gene TRBV28 combines with J gene TRBJ1-2; D call uncertain. The CDR3 has 11 residues. V was pared by 3 bases and J by 3 bases, with 2 bases between. Germline V lookup: CDR1 MDHEN, CDR2 SYDVKM. CDR3 nucleotides: TGTGCCAGCAGTTTTGACTATGGCTACACCTTC. The encoded protein is CASSFDYGYTF.

The chain carries TRBV21-1 and TRBJ2-7; the table calls TRBD2, which could not be checked here. TRBV21-1 is reported as a pseudogene. This CDR3 is built from 16 residues. The CDR3 is CASSKGSGTSVYEQYF. For the CDR3, the DNA is TGTGCCAGCAGCAAAGGTTCAGGGACTAGCGTCTACGAGCAGTACTTC.